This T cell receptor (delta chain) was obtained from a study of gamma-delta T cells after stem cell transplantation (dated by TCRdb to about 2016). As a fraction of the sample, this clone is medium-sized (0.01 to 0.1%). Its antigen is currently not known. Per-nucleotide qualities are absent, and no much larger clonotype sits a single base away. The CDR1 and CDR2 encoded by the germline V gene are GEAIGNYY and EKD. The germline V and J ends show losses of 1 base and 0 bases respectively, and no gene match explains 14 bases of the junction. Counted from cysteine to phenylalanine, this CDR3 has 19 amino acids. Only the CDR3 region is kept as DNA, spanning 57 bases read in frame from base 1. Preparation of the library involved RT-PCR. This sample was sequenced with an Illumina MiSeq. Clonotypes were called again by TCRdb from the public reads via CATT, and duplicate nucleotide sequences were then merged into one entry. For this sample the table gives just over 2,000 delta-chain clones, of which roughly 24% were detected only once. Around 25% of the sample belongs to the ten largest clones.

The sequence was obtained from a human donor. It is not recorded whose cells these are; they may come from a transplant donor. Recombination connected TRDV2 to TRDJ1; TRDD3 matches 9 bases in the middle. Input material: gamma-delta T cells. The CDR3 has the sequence CACDTISSWGILYTDKLIF. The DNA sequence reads TGTGCCTGTGACACGATCTCTAGCTGGGGGATTTTATACACCGATAAACTCATCTTT.